The source of this T cell receptor (beta chain) is a study of T-cell reconstitution after alpha-beta-depleted transplantation in children. Study observations and caveats: Reportedly, only several hundred clones from non-depleted graft cells drove alpha-beta T-cell counts at about two months. The authors attributed T-cell counts and diversity one year after transplant mostly to newly produced T cells. Surviving recipient cells, namely T cells and thymic progenitors, were the source of high day-60 TCRbeta diversity in some patients.

Construction of the TCRbeta library involved unique molecular identifiers. TCRdb re-called the PCR reads with MiXCR, one entry per CDR3 protein. The sample holds approximately 150,000 distinct CDR3 sequences, 8.5% to 10% seen once. This clonotype was seen at least ten times. What it recognizes is unknown. This receptor was identified in a female patient between 2 and 15 years old who had a stem cell transplant for congenital amegakaryocytic thrombocytopenia, so the T cells may come from the graft donor. Sequenced material: PBMCs, mostly from graft donor cells, taken 180 days after TCRalphabeta/CD19-depleted stem cell transplant.

The CDR3 protein is CASSFGGAPLYEQYF. As DNA, the CDR3 is TGTGCCAGCAGCTTTGGGGGGGCCCCCCTCTACGAGCAGTACTTC. The chain has TRBV5-4 and TRBJ2-7; maybe TRBD2 (7 bases). CDR1 and CDR2 from the germline V gene are SGHNT and YYREEE (reference sequence). Trimming pared 2 bases from V and 3 bases from J, leaving 15 bases between. The CDR3 sequence is 15 residues long.